This TCR beta chain was sequenced for a study of OX40 agonist ivuxolimab in advanced cancers. Study-wide findings and caveats: The study observed clonal expansion of CD4+ and CD8+ blood T cells by week 6 at 0.1 to 3.0 mg/kg.

Points on this clone: Its antigen remains unknown.

Autoimmune disease history or systemic immunosuppression excluded patients. The CDR3 runs 14 residues. V lost 5 bases and J lost 5; bases outside the gene matches: 9. Germline-derived CDR1 and CDR2 are SQVTM and ANQGSEA. TCRdb's copy holds only in-frame clones and misses some; the assay was immunoSEQ multiplex PCR. The sample shows about 96,000 clones, approximately 84% of them seen only once. The specimen was CD4+ or CD8+ T cells sorted from blood, collected in a trial of the OX40 agonist ivuxolimab. The clonotype originates from an adult with an advanced solid tumor such as melanoma, head and neck, liver or kidney cancer. The chain has TRBV29-1 and TRBJ2-3, with 8 bases lining up with TRBD1. The DNA for the CDR3 is TGCAGCGTTTCTACAGGGGGTCGCCTAGATACGCAGTATTTT. Protein: CSVSTGGRLDTQYF.